The T cell receptor (beta chain) described here comes from a study of T cell repertoires in cytomegalovirus infection. Study-wide points: CMV-specific HLA-C-restricted TCR beta clonotypes dominated the ex vivo response.

TCRdb processed the reads anew with MiXCR; each CDR3 protein has one entry. This table has 69,000 or so distinct CDR3 sequences, about 26% appearing once. This clonotype came up a few times. Its target is unknown. The CDR3 runs 16 residues. Germline V lookup: CDR1 MNHNS, CDR2 SASEGT. The ends were cut back, 7 bases at V and 3 bases at J, with 19 bases in the middle. The material sequenced was CD8+ T cells from cultured PBMCs, taken from culture after CMV antigen stimulation. This chain joins TRBV6-1 and TRBJ2-1; possible D gene TRBD2, 5 bases. The source of this sequence is a human donor in good health (CMV status not recorded). Some clones in this sample may be carry-over from other donors' samples. The CDR3 bases are TGTGCCAGCACCCTATCCCCGGAGCGGATCTACAATGAGCAGTTCTTC. This sequence encodes CASTLSPERIYNEQFF.